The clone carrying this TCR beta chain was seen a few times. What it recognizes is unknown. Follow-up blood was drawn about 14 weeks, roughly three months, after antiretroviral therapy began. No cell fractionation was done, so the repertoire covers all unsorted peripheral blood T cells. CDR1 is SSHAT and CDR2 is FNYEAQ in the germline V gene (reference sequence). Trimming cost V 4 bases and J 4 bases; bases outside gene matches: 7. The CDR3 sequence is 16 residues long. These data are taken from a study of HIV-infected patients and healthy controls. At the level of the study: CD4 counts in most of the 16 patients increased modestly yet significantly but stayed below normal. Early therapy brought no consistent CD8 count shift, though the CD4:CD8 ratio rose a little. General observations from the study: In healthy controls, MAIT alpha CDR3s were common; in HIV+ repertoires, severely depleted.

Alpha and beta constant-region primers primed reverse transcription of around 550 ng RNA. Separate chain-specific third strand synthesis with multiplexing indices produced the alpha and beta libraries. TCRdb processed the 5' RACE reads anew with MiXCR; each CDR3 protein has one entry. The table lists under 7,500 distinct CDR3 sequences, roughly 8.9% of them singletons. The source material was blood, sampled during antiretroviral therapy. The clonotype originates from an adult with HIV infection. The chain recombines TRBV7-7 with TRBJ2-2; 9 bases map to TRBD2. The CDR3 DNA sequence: TGTGCCAGCAGCTCGACCGGGACTAGCCTCACCGGGGAGCTGTTTTTT. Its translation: CASSSTGTSLTGELFF. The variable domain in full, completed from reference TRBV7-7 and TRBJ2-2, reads GAGVSQSPRYKVTKRGQDVTLRCDPISSHATLYWYQQALGQGPEFLTYFNYEAQPDKSGLPSDRFSAERPEGSISTLTIQRTEQRDSAMYRCASSSTGTSLTGELFFGEGSRLTVL.